The present T cell receptor (beta chain) was sequenced within a study of OX40 agonist ivuxolimab in advanced cancers. About the research overall: Antecedent anti-PD-1, anti-PD-L1 or anti-CTLA-4 therapy was permissible, with under 50% having received some. Among those treated, three patients had partial responses, one with hepatocellular carcinoma and two with cutaneous melanoma.

Study results and caveats: At doses 0.1 to 3.0 mg/kg, CD4+ and CD8+ clones expanded. Patients with a partial response at 0.1-3.0 mg/kg had among the lowest clonal expansion.

This CDR3 is built from 14 residues. Germline-derived CDR1 and CDR2 are MGHRA and YSYEKL. After removal of 4 bases from V and 0 bases from J, the junction contained 2 bases not matched to a gene. This clone showed up just a few times. Antigen: not known. Profiling relied on immunoSEQ multiplex PCR, and the TCRdb table lists in-frame clones only, not all of them. The repertoire has tens of thousands of clones, approximately 86% of them found once; the top ten carry over 1.5%. This chain connects TRBV4-1 to TRBJ1-1, with TRBD1 identical over 7 bases. The clonotype was recovered from an adult with an advanced solid tumor such as melanoma, head and neck, liver or kidney cancer. Specimen: CD4+ or CD8+ T cells sorted from blood, collected in a trial of the OX40 agonist ivuxolimab. For the CDR3, the DNA is TGCGCCAGCAGCCTGGGACAGATGAACACTGAAGCTTTCTTT. Its protein is CASSLGQMNTEAFF.